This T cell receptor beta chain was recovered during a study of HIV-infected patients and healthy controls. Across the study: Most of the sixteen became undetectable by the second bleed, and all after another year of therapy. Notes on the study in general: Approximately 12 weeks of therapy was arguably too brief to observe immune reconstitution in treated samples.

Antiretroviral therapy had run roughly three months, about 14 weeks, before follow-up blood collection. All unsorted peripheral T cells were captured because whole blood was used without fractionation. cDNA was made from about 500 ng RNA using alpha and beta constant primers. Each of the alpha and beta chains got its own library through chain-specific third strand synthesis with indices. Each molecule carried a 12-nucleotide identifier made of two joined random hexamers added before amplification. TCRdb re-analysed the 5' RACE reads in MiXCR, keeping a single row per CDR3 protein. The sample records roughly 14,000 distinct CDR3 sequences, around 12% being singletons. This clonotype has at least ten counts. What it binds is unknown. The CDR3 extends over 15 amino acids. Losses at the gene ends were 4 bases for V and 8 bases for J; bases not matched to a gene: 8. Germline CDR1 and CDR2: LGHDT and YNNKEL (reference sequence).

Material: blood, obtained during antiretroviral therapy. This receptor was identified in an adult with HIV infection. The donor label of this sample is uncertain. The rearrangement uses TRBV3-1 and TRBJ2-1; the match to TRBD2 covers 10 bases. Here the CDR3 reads CASSPVAGGRDEQFF. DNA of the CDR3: TGTGCCAGCAGCCCGGTAGCGGGAGGTAGGGATGAGCAGTTCTTC.